This T cell receptor (beta chain) was obtained from a study of early T cells in non-severe SARS-CoV-2 infection. As for the study in general: Chains from this unsorted whole-blood bulk RNA could not be paired.

In its sample, this clonotype was seen many times. The CDR3 is 13 amino acids. Germline loops: CDR1 MRHNA, CDR2 SNTAGT. Trimming pared 4 bases from V and 5 bases from J, leaving 10 bases between. Individual cDNA molecules each received unique molecular identifiers attached to them. TCRdb passed the 5' RACE reads through MiXCR, listing each CDR3 protein once. Of 35,000 to 45,000 distinct CDR3 sequences listed, 5.8% are singletons. Sequencing was done on a sample of whole blood. The chain recombines TRBV6-4 with TRBJ2-3; D is ambiguous. The clonotype comes from an adult who was a healthcare worker with PCR-confirmed SARS-CoV-2 infection or an uninfected control (not recorded which). The CDR3 is CASSAGPGDTQYF. DNA for the CDR3: TGTGCCAGCAGTGCAGGTCCCGGAGATACGCAGTATTTT.